The entry that follows covers one T cell receptor (beta chain) sequence. The entry originates in a study of shared clonotypes between healthy human individuals. The naive CD8 population came from CD45RO-negative cells selected for CCR7, without terminally differentiated effector memory CD45RA+ cells. Germline-derived CDR1 and CDR2 are SGHAT and FQNNGV. This CDR3 contains 14 residues. TCRdb's table, derived via immunoSEQ multiplex PCR, lists solely in-frame clones and lacks some. The data show about 580,000 clones, roughly 98% seen once. This TCR was recovered from a man aged 30-40 years in good health. The rearrangement links TRBV11-2 to TRBJ2-5, with D perhaps TRBD1 (5 bases). The DNA end is more similar to TRBJ2-7, so the J call may be wrong. The source material was naive CD8+ T cells sorted from blood. The CDR3 nucleotides are TGTGCCAGCAGCCCAGGGCCTATGGCCTACGAGCAGTACTTC. Amino acids: CASSPGPMAYEQYF.